These 17 T cell receptor beta chains were all obtained from the same sample, sequenced in a study of blood T cells in healthy people across ages. Through a sample-barcoded 5' primer and a J-beta primer mix, a second PCR was run for roughly 6 to 12 cycles. TCRdb recomputed calls from the 5' RACE reads with MiXCR, one row per CDR3 protein. The table records some 710,000 distinct CDR3 sequences, over 20% of them present only once. Material: blood. These receptors all come from a man between 65 and 85 years old in good health.

The gene calls are TRBV6-6 and TRBJ2-3, with 9 bases lining up with TRBD1. This CDR3 is 15 amino acids long. Germline V gives CDR1 MNHNY, CDR2 SVGAGI (reference sequence). The V gene end was trimmed by 5 bases and the J gene end by 6 bases; junction bases not matched to a gene: 9. The CDR3 nucleotides read TGTGCCAGCAGTCCCTCGGGACAGGGAAAGGATACGCAGTATTTT. Protein: CASSPSGQGKDTQYF.

This clonotype occurred a few times. Here the CDR3 DNA reads TGTGCCACCAGCCCAAGAGATAACCACCGTCAGCCCCAGCATTTT. Its translation: CATSPRDNHRQPQHF. The gene calls are TRBV15 and TRBJ1-5, with unresolved D. This CDR3 region has 15 residues. V was clipped by 5 bases and J by 6 bases, with 17 bases between them. CDR1 is LNHNV, CDR2 YYDKDF, per germline (reference sequence).

This clonotype has a handful of counts. This chain uses TRBV20-1 with TRBJ2-1, with D possibly TRBD2 on 6 matching bases. The V end lost 3 bases, the J end lost 7 bases, and 22 bases lay between the germline ends. Germline assignment: CDR1 DFQATT and CDR2 SNEGSKA (reference sequence). CDR3 size: 16 residues. CDR3 region: CSASGRGTPGGNEQFF. CDR3 nucleotides: TGCAGTGCTAGTGGTCGCGGGACCCCTGGGGGGAATGAGCAGTTCTTC.

In its sample, this clonotype was seen a few times. The J gene is TRBJ1-1, the V gene TRBV20-1, with TRBD1 identical over 7 bases. Per the germline V gene, CDR1 is DFQATT and CDR2 is SNEGSKA (reference sequence). The CDR3 loop spans 13 amino acids. The ends lost 2 bases at V and 3 bases at J; junction bases unmatched: 3. This CDR3 is CSARPGTDTEAFF. The CDR3, as DNA: TGCAGTGCTAGACCGGGGACAGACACTGAAGCTTTCTTT.

The chain is built from TRBV5-1 and TRBJ1-4, with a weak D call TRBD1 (5 bases). This CDR3 region has 16 residues. Trimming removed 4 bases at V and 0 bases at J, with 13 bases between. Per germline, CDR1 SGHRS and CDR2 YFSETQ. The CDR3 DNA is TGCGCCAGCAGCAAAATTATGGGGGCAACTAATGAAAAACTGTTTTTT. Its translation: CASSKIMGATNEKLFF. Drawing the rest from reference TRBV5-1 and TRBJ1-4, the complete variable domain is KAGVTQTPRYLIKTRGQQVTLSCSPISGHRSVSWYQQTPGQGLQFLFEYFSETQRNKGNFPGRFSGRQFSNSRSEMNVSTLELGDSALYLCASSKIMGATNEKLFFGSGTQLSVL.

The chain links TRBV7-3 to TRBJ2-1, with TRBD2 as a possible D gene (7 bases). Per the germline V gene, CDR1 is SGHTA and CDR2 is FQGTGA. Trimming removed 4 bases from V and 6 bases from J, with 13 bases in between. The CDR3 runs to 14 residues. The CDR3 spells CASSYMGGGNEQFF. CDR3 coding DNA: TGTGCCAGCAGCTATATGGGAGGGGGCAATGAGCAGTTCTTC. The whole variable domain, remainder taken from reference TRBV7-3 and TRBJ2-1, is GAGVSQTPSNKVTEKGKYVELRCDPISGHTALYWYRQSLGQGPEFLIYFQGTGAADDSGLPNDRFFAVRPEGSVSTLKIQRTERGDSAVYLCASSYMGGGNEQFFGPGTRLTVL.

This clonotype was detected only a few times. V gene TRBV6-1 combines with J gene TRBJ2-3, with 9 bases lining up with TRBD2. The germline CDR1 and CDR2 sequences are MNHNS and SASEGT. The ends lost 7 bases at V and 4 bases at J; junction bases unmatched: 18. CDR3 length: 18 residues. CDR3 residues: CASTLGGRIAGVADTQYF. CDR3 bases: TGTGCCAGCACACTCGGGGGGCGAATAGCGGGAGTGGCAGATACGCAGTATTTT.

To note about this clonotype: At one of its ends the junction is not consistent with the germline gene, which may arise from a read error. This chain links TRBV12-3 or TRBV12-4 with TRBJ2-3; D is unresolved. CDR3 length: 12 residues. The CDR3 DNA sequence: TGTGCCAGCACCGCGAAAGCAGATACGCAGTATTTC. Translated, it gives CASTAKADTQYF.

This chain uses TRBV6-5 with TRBJ1-6; D is undetermined. CDR3 length equals 15 residues. Trimming pared 0 bases from V and 8 bases from J, leaving 11 bases between. Germline CDR1 MNHEY, CDR2 SVGAGI. The CDR3 sequence is CASSYSSPDHSPLHF. The CDR3 DNA sequence: TGTGCCAGCAGTTACTCGAGTCCCGATCATTCACCCCTCCACTTT.

This clonotype showed up just a few times. This rearrangement joins TRBV4-1 to TRBJ1-2; D gene ambiguous. Looked up from germline, CDR1 is MGHRA and CDR2 is YSYEKL. CDR3 length: 14 amino acids. Deletions cut 0 bases from V and 4 bases from J, with 9 bases between. The chain's CDR3 is CASSQDEAGYGYTF. For the CDR3, the DNA is TGCGCCAGCAGCCAAGACGAGGCGGGCTATGGCTACACCTTC.

The rearrangement uses TRBV24-1 and TRBJ2-5; D may be TRBD1 (6 bases). The ends were cut back, 2 bases at V and 1 base at J, with 10 bases in the middle. This CDR3 contains 15 residues. The germline CDR1 and CDR2 sequences are KGHDR and SFDVKD. The DNA for the CDR3 is TGTGCCACCAGTGATTCACACAGGGCCCAAGAGACCCAGTACTTC. Translating gives CATSDSHRAQETQYF.

This chain connects TRBV12-3 or TRBV12-4 to TRBJ1-1; D perhaps matches TRBD1 (6 bases). With 6 bases removed from V and 7 bases from J, the gap between germline ends came to 12 bases. The CDR3 is 12 amino acids. Here the CDR3 reads CASSNRVGEAFF. CDR3 DNA sequence: TGTGCCAGCAGCAACAGGGTGGGTGAAGCTTTCTTT.

This clonotype was found a few times. The rearrangement joins TRBV29-1 to TRBJ2-7; D is perhaps TRBD1 (6 bases). The CDR3 runs 12 residues. Trimming cost V 4 bases and J 0 bases, with 7 bases left between them. Per the germline V gene, CDR1 is SQVTM and CDR2 is ANQGSEA. The CDR3 spells CSVGTDSYEQYF. Written as DNA, the CDR3 is TGCAGCGTTGGGACAGACTCCTACGAGCAGTACTTC.

This clonotype was counted between two and nine times. The chain joins TRBV7-9 to TRBJ1-3, with D possibly being TRBD1 (5 bases). The germline V gene has CDR1 SEHNR and CDR2 FQNEAQ (reference sequence). This CDR3 contains 13 residues. Between the trimmed V and J ends, which lost 6 bases and 8 bases, there was a span of 14 bases. CDR3 sequence (DNA): TGTGCCAGCAGTCTGGAATGGGGGGACACCATATATTTT. Translated: CASSLEWGDTIYF. Supplemented by reference TRBV7-9 and TRBJ1-3, the full variable domain reads DTGVSQNPRHKITKRGQNVTFRCDPISEHNRLYWYRQTLGQGPEFLTYFQNEAQLEKSRLLSDRFSAERPKGSFSTLEIQRTEQGDSAMYLCASSLEWGDTIYFGEGSWLTVV.

This clonotype turned up a few times. The chain has TRBV12-3 or TRBV12-4 and TRBJ2-5; possibly TRBD1 for D (5 bases). The CDR3 is 14 residues long. Trimming pared 4 bases from V and 5 bases from J, leaving 14 bases between. CDR3 sequence reads: CASSSSQVGETQYF. CDR3 sequence (DNA): TGTGCCAGCAGTTCCTCACAGGTGGGGGAGACCCAGTACTTC.

This clonotype was seen a handful of times. The genes are TRBV3-1 and TRBJ2-5, with TRBD1 identical over 9 bases. The DNA end favors TRBJ2-7, so the J call may be wrong. This CDR3 has 17 residues. The V gene's germline CDR1 is LGHDT and CDR2 YNNKEL (reference sequence). The CDR3 DNA follows: TGTGCCAGCAGCCAAGTGGGGCTTGGGACAGGGAGGTACGAGCAGTACTTC. Translated, it gives CASSQVGLGTGRYEQYF.

The CDR3 sequence is CASSQMGRTEAFF. CDR3 in DNA: TGTGCCAGCAGCCAAATGGGCAGGACTGAAGCTTTCTTT. V usage is TRBV3-1 and J usage is TRBJ1-1; D remains ambiguous. Germline lookup yields CDR1 LGHDT and CDR2 YNNKEL (reference sequence). V lost 2 bases, J lost 5 bases, and 9 bases lay in between. This CDR3 has 13 residues.